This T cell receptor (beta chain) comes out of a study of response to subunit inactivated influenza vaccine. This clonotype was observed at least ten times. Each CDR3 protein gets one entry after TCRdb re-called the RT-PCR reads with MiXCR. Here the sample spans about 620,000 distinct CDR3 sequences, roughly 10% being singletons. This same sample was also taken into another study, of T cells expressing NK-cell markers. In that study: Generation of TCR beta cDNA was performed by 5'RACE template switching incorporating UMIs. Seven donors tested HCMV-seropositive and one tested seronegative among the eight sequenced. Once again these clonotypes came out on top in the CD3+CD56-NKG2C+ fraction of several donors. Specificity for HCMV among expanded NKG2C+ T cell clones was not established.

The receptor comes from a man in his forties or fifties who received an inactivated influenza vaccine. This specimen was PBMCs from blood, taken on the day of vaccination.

Here the CDR3 DNA reads TGTGCCAGCAGCCAAGTATCCATGAACACTGAAGCTTTCTTT. Translated, it gives CASSQVSMNTEAFF. The chain couples TRBV14 to TRBJ1-1; D is undetermined. The CDR3 spans 14 residues. CDR1 SGHDN and CDR2 FVKESK come from the germline V gene. V lost 1 base to trimming and J lost 0 bases, with 6 bases between them.